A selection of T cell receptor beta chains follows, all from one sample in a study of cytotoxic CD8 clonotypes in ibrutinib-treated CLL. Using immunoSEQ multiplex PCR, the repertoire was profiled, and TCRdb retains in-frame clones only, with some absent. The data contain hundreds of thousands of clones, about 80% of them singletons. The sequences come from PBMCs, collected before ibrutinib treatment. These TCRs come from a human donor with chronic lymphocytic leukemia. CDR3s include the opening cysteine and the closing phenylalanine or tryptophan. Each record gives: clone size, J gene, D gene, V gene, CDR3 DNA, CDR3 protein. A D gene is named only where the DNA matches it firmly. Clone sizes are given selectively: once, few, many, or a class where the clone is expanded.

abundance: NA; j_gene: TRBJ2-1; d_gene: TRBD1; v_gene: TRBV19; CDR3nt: TGTGCCACCGTACCAGGGGGAAGAAACGATGAGCAGTTCTTC; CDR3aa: CATVPGGRNDEQFF
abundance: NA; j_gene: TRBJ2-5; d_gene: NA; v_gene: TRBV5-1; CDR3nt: TGCGCCAGCAGCTTGGGGAACGGCGGGGAGACCCAGTACTTC; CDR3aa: CASSLGNGGETQYF
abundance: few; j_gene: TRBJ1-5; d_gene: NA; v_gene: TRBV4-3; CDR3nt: TGCGCCAGCAGCCAAGATCCAGGGGATCAGCCCCAGCATTTT; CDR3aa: CASSQDPGDQPQHF
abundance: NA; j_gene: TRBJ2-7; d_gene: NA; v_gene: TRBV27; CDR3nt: TGTGCCAGCAGTGGCAATTCCTACGAGCAGTACTTC; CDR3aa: CASSGNSYEQYF
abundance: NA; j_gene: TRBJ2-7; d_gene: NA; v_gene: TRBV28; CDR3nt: TGTGCCAGCAGTTCACCCGGGACGGAGGCCTCCTACGAGCAGTACTTC; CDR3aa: CASSSPGTEASYEQYF
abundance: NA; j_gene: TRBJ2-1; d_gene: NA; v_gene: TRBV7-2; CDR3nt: TGTGCCAGCAGCCCTCGTCTCGGGTCGGACAATGAGCAGTTCTTC; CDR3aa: CASSPRLGSDNEQFF
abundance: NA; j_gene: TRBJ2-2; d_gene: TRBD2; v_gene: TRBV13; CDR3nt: TGTGCCAGCAGCTTAGAGGGGATAGCGGGTACCGGGGAGCTGTTTTTT; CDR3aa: CASSLEGIAGTGELFF
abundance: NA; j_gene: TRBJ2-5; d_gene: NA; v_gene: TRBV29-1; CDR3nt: TGCAGCGTTGATGGCTTCTGGGGACAAGAGACCCAGTACTTC; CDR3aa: CSVDGFWGQETQYF
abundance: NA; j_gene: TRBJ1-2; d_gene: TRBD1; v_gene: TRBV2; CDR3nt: TGTGCCAGCAGGGGCCGGGACAGGGAGTATGGCTACACCTTC; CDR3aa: CASRGRDREYGYTF
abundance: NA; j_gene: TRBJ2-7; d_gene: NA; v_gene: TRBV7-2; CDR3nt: TGTGCCAGCAGCTTAACGAAGGGCTCCTACGAGCAGTACTTC; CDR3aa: CASSLTKGSYEQYF
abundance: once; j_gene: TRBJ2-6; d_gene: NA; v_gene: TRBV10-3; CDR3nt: TGTGCCATCAGTGATAGCCACTCTGGGGCCAACGTCCTGACTTTC; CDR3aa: CAISDSHSGANVLTF
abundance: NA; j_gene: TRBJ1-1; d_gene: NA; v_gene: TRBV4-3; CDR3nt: TGCGCCAGCAGCCAAGCAGGGTTCACTGAAGCTTTCTTT; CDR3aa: CASSQAGFTEAFF
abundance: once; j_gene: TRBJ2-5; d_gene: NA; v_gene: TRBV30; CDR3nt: TGTGCCTGGAGTGCGGGCAGGGCAAAAAGGGGGGAGACCCAGTACTTC; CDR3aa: CAWSAGRAKRGETQYF
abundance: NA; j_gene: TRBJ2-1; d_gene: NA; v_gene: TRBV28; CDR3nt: TGTGCCAGCACCCCGGGAGATTCGCGTTACAATGAGCAGTTCTTC; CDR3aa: CASTPGDSRYNEQFF
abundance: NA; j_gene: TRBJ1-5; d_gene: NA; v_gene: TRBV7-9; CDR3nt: TGTGCCAGCAGCCCTAGCAATCAGCCCCAGCATTTT; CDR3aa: CASSPSNQPQHF
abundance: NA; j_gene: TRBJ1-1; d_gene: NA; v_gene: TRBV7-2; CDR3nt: TGTGCCAGCATCTTAGGGGGGTATGAAGCTTTCTTT; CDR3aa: CASILGGYEAFF
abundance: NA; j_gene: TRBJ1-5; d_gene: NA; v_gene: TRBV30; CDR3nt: TGTGCCTGGAGTGTAGAGTCCGCTTTCTCCAATCAGCCCCAGCATTTT; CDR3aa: CAWSVESAFSNQPQHF
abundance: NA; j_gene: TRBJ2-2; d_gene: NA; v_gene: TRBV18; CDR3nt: TGTGCCAGCTCACCTAACACCGGGGAGCTGTTTTTT; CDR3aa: CASSPNTGELFF
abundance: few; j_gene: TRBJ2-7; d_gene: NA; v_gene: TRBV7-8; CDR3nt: TGTGCCAGCAGCTCCCACTACGAGCAGTACTTC; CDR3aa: CASSSHYEQYF
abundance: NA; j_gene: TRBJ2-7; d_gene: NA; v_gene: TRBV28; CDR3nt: TGTGCCAGCACCATGCAGGGTTACGAGCAGTACTTC; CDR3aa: CASTMQGYEQYF
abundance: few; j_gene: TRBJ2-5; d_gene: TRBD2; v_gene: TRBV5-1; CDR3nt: TGCGCCAGCAGCTTACTAGCGGGAGTAGGAGAGACCCAGTACTTC; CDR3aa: CASSLLAGVGETQYF
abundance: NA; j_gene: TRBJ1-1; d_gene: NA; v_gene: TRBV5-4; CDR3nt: TGTGCCAGCAGCCTCCCCCTGGGAGGCATGAACACTGAAGCTTTCTTT; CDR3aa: CASSLPLGGMNTEAFF
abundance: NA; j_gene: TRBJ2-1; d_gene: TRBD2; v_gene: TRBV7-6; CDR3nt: TGTGCCAGCAGCCCGTTGACTAGCGGAGCCTACAATGAGCAGTTCTTC; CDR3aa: CASSPLTSGAYNEQFF
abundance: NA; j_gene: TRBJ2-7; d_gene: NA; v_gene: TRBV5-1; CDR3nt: TGCGCCAGCAGCTTCGGGGTATCAGCCTACGAGCAGTACTTC; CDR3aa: CASSFGVSAYEQYF
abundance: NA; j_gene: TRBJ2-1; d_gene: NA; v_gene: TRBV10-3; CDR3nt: TGTGCCATCAGTGACCAAAAGGACAGATACTCCTACAATGAGCAGTTCTTC; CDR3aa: CAISDQKDRYSYNEQFF
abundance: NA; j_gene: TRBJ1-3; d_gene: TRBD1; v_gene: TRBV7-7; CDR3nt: TGTGCTAGCAGCCCTGACAGGGAGGGAAACACCATATATTTT; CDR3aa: CASSPDREGNTIYF
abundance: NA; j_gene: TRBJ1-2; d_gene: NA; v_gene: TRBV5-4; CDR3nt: TGTGCCAGCAGCTCTCCGGGATATGGCTACACCTTC; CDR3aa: CASSSPGYGYTF
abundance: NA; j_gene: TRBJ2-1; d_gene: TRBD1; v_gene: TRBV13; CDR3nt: TGTGCCAGCAGAAAAGGACAGGGGGCCTTCTACAATGAGCAGTTCTTC; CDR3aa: CASRKGQGAFYNEQFF
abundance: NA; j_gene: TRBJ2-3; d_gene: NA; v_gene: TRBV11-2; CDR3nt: TGTGCCAGCAGCCCGTGGCCGTCTAGCACAGATACGCAGTATTTT; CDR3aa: CASSPWPSSTDTQYF
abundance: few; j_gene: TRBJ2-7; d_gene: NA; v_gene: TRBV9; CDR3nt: TGTGCCAGCAGCTACGAGGGCAGGGGCTACGAGCAGTACTTC; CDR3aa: CASSYEGRGYEQYF
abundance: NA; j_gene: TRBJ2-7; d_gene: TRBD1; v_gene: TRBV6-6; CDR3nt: TGTGCCAGCAGATTCCAACAGGGGCCTCATGTGGAGCAGTACTTC; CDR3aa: CASRFQQGPHVEQYF
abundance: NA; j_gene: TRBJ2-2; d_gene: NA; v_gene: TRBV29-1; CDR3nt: TGCAGCGTTGAGGTTAGCAGAAACCGCAACACCGGGGAGCTGTTTTTT; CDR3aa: CSVEVSRNRNTGELFF
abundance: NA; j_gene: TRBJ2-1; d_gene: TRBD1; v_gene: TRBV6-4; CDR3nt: TGTGCCAGCAGTGACTTTGGGACAGAGAACAATGAGCAGTTCTTC; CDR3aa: CASSDFGTENNEQFF
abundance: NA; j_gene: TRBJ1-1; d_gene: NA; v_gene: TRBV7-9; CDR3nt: TGTGCCAGCAGCTTAAGAATCTGGAAGAGCTCTGTGAACACTGAAGCTTTCTTT; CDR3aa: CASSLRIWKSSVNTEAFF
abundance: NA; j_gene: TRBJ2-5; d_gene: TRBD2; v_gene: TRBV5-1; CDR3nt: TGCGCCAGCAGCCCAGGACTAGCGGGAGACCTCCAAGAGACCCAGTACTTC; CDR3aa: CASSPGLAGDLQETQYF